A selection of T cell receptor beta chains follows, all from one sample in a study of T-cell reconstitution after alpha-beta-depleted transplantation in children. MiXCR was run by TCRdb on the PCR reads, yielding one entry per CDR3 protein. The data hold 450,000 to 550,000 distinct CDR3 sequences, with approximately 10% observed a single time. This specimen was PBMCs, mostly from graft donor cells, taken 180 days after TCRalphabeta/CD19-depleted stem cell transplant. These TCRs come from a female patient aged 2-15 years who had a stem cell transplant for aplastic anemia, so the T cells may come from the graft donor. Both conserved end residues are part of each CDR3. The D gene is left open where the match is weak. Rows may omit the clone size; those that give it use once, few, many or a size class.

J: TRBJ2-1
V: TRBV6-2/TRBV6-3
size: -
length: 14
D: -
DNA: TGTGCCAGCACCCAGGGACTGGATTACAATGAGCAGTTCTTC
CDR3: CASTQGLDYNEQFF

J: TRBJ2-5
V: TRBV12-3/TRBV12-4
size: many
length: 14
D: -
DNA: TGTGCCAGCAGTTGGTCTGGCCGAAGGGAGACCCAGTACTTC
CDR3: CASSWSGRRETQYF

J: TRBJ2-7
V: TRBV20-1
size: few
length: 17
D: TRBD2
DNA: TGCAGTGCTGGAGGACTAGCGGGAGGGCCCTCCCGCTACGAGCAGTACTTC
CDR3: CSAGGLAGGPSRYEQYF

J: TRBJ2-2
V: TRBV5-1
size: many
length: 15
D: TRBD2
DNA: TGCGCCAGCAGCTTACGGGAGGGCCGCGGCGGGGAGCTGTTTTTT
CDR3: CASSLREGRGGELFF

J: TRBJ1-1
V: TRBV5-1
size: -
length: 13
D: -
DNA: TGCGCCAGCAGCTCAGGGACCAACACTGAAGCTTTCTTT
CDR3: CASSSGTNTEAFF

J: TRBJ1-2
V: TRBV19
size: few
length: 14
D: TRBD1
DNA: TGTGCCAGTACCCTGACAGGGGGCATTTATGGCTACACCTTC
CDR3: CASTLTGGIYGYTF

J: TRBJ2-5
V: TRBV7-3
size: many
length: 13
D: TRBD2
DNA: TGTGCCAGCAGCTTAGGCGGGAGTGAGACCCAGTACTTC
CDR3: CASSLGGSETQYF

J: TRBJ2-3
V: TRBV5-1
size: many
length: 16
D: TRBD2
DNA: TGCGCCAGCAGCTCCGGGACTAGCGGGAGCACAGATACGCAGTATTTT
CDR3: CASSSGTSGSTDTQYF

J: TRBJ2-3
V: TRBV29-1
size: many
length: 15
D: TRBD1
DNA: TGCAGCGTTGGAAAGACAGGGGGCGGCACAGATACGCAGTATTTT
CDR3: CSVGKTGGGTDTQYF

J: TRBJ1-2
V: TRBV5-1
size: many
length: 14
D: TRBD1
DNA: TGCGCCAGCAGCTTAGTAACAGGGGACGATGGCTACACCTTC
CDR3: CASSLVTGDDGYTF

J: TRBJ2-1
V: TRBV29-1
size: many
length: 14
D: TRBD2
DNA: TGCAGCGTTGAAGGGGGAGGGCCTACACAGGAGCAGTTCTTC
CDR3: CSVEGGGPTQEQFF

J: TRBJ2-4
V: TRBV18
size: -
length: 15
D: TRBD2
DNA: TGTGCCAGCTCACCGGGTGGACTAGCGGGAGACATTCAGTACTTC
CDR3: CASSPGGLAGDIQYF

J: TRBJ2-5
V: TRBV7-2
size: -
length: 14
D: -
DNA: TGTGCCAGCAGCTTACTAGGCAGACAAGAGACCCAGTACTTC
CDR3: CASSLLGRQETQYF

J: TRBJ2-7
V: TRBV29-1
size: few
length: 13
D: -
DNA: TGCAGCGTTCAGGGGTACAACCAGTACGAGCAGTACTTC
CDR3: CSVQGYNQYEQYF

J: TRBJ2-1
V: TRBV7-3
size: few
length: 19
D: TRBD2
DNA: TGTGCCAGCAGCCTAGCGGGCCGAGGCGGGAGCAGCTCCTACAATGAGCAGTTCTTC
CDR3: CASSLAGRGGSSSYNEQFF

J: TRBJ2-5
V: TRBV11-1
size: -
length: 18
D: -
DNA: TGTGCCAGCAGCTTAGGGGAGCTCAGGGACACGATCCAAGAGACCCAGTACTTC
CDR3: CASSLGELRDTIQETQYF